What follows is one T cell receptor beta chain and its context. The antigen is unknown. This entry comes from a study of siplizumab effects on memory and regulatory T cells. The study's findings and limits: The naive T cell population seemed more diverse than memory cells and seemed a major contributor to the alloresponse. Of the proliferating CD4+ or CD8+ clones, roughly 80-96% lacked a naive or memory phenotype that could be assigned.

Here immunoSEQ multiplex PCR was the method, and the copy in TCRdb shows in-frame clones only, minus some. The table records over 60,000 clones, about 90% of them present only once. This CDR3 region has 13 residues. Trimming cost V 5 bases and J 4 bases, with 11 bases left between them. The V gene's germline CDR1 is LNHDA and CDR2 SQIVND (reference sequence). The sequence derives from a human donor in good health. This chain joins TRBV19 and TRBJ1-1; possible D gene TRBD1, 6 bases. Material: CD8+ T cells sorted from blood. This CDR3 reads CASSETGSTEAFF. In nucleotides, the CDR3 is TGTGCCAGTAGTGAAACAGGGTCCACTGAAGCTTTCTTT.